A selection of T cell receptor beta chains follows, all from one sample in a study of OX40 agonist ivuxolimab in advanced cancers. The assay was immunoSEQ multiplex PCR, and TCRdb's table has in-frame clones only and misses some. The sample consists of 80,000 or so clones, 75% to 90% of them appearing once. The sequences come from CD4+ or CD8+ T cells sorted from blood, collected in a trial of the OX40 agonist ivuxolimab. Receptors originate from an adult with an advanced solid tumor such as melanoma, head and neck, liver or kidney cancer. CDR3s include the opening cysteine and the closing phenylalanine or tryptophan. The D gene is left open where the match is weak. Some rows mark clone size as missing; the rest say once, few, many or name a class of expanded clone.

cdr3_nt,cdr3_aa,clone_size,v_call,d_call,j_call
TGTGCCATCAGTGGACAGTCTGGAAACACCATATATTTT,CAISGQSGNTIYF,few,TRBV10-3,-,TRBJ1-3
TGTGCCAGCAGCTTAGCGACAGGGGGCTTGAGCGGAGCCTACAATGAGCAGTTCTTC,CASSLATGGLSGAYNEQFF,-,TRBV7-6,TRBD1,TRBJ2-1
TGTGCCAGCAGCTTGGAGGGACAGGGATTTCCCTATGGCTACACCTTC,CASSLEGQGFPYGYTF,-,TRBV7-9,TRBD1,TRBJ1-2
TGTGCCAGTAGTCTCCTTAGCACAGATACGCAGTATTTT,CASSLLSTDTQYF,once,TRBV19,-,TRBJ2-3
TGTGCCAGCAGTTTAAGATCTCGACTGGCCAAAAACATTCAGTACTTC,CASSLRSRLAKNIQYF,few,TRBV28,-,TRBJ2-4
TGTGCCAGCAGTTCAATCCGGGCCCTTTCCCACGAGCAGTACTTC,CASSSIRALSHEQYF,-,TRBV27,-,TRBJ2-7
TGTGCCAGCAGCTTAGCGGGAGATCGTCGAGAGACCCAGTACTTC,CASSLAGDRRETQYF,-,TRBV7-9,-,TRBJ2-5
TGTGCCAGCAGCTTATCGGGGGTGAACGTAGATGGCTACACCTTC,CASSLSGVNVDGYTF,-,TRBV7-2,-,TRBJ1-2
TGTGCCAGCAGCCAAAGGGTCGTGTACAATCAGCCCCAGCATTTT,CASSQRVVYNQPQHF,-,TRBV14,-,TRBJ1-5
TGTGCCAGCAGCTTGTCCGGGACAGGGCCCCCCTACGAGCAGTACTTC,CASSLSGTGPPYEQYF,-,TRBV7-9,TRBD1,TRBJ2-7
TGTGCCAGCAGCTTGGGACAGGGTTATGGCTACACCTTC,CASSLGQGYGYTF,-,TRBV7-6,TRBD1,TRBJ1-2
TGTGCCAGCCGGCAGGGCTCGAACACCGGGGAGCTGTTTTTT,CASRQGSNTGELFF,-,TRBV2,-,TRBJ2-2